The 18 T cell receptor beta chains below were found in one sample sequenced in a study of regulatory T cells in long-lasting Graves disease. Indicated time point: persistent/refractory GD, antithyroid drugs over 5 years with positive TRAb. Extracted RNA from PBMCs served as the source of the TCR library. Arm-PCR of CDR3 regions with iRepertoire HTBI primers generated TCR beta libraries. TCRdb passed the multiplex PCR reads through MiXCR, listing each CDR3 protein once. The sample carries 350,000 to 500,000 distinct CDR3 sequences, 20% to 25% recorded once. The sample in question was peripheral blood mononuclear cells (PBMCs), obtained when the disease was refractory, from a patient treated with antithyroid drugs. The receptor source for this set is a female donor with Graves disease.

In this sample, this clonotype turned up a few times. The V call is TRBV5-1, the J call TRBJ2-7; D is possibly TRBD2 (6 bases). The CDR3 runs to 12 residues. Trimming removed 2 bases at V and 7 bases at J, with 10 bases between. CDR1 is SGHRS, CDR2 YFSETQ, per germline. In DNA form, the CDR3 reads TGCGCCAGCAGCTTTTCGGGGGAAGAGCAGTACTTC. It specifies CASSFSGEEQYF.

This chain uses TRBV10-3 with TRBJ2-1; D ambiguous. The CDR3 is made up of 14 amino acids. Germline V lookup: CDR1 ENHRY, CDR2 SYGVKD. V lost 2 bases, J lost 2 bases, and 7 bases lay in between. The CDR3 DNA is TGTGCCATCAGTGAGCAGGCCACCTACAATGAGCAGTTCTTC. Protein product: CAISEQATYNEQFF.

This clonotype was seen more than once but under ten times. The chain joins TRBV12-3 or TRBV12-4 to TRBJ2-3; D might be TRBD2 (5 bases). Deletions cut 5 bases from V and 1 base from J, with 16 bases between. CDR3 length: 16 residues. The CDR3 coding sequence is TGTGCCAGCAGTCCCCAACTAGTGACTGGCACAGATACGCAGTATTTT. Translated, it gives CASSPQLVTGTDTQYF.

This clonotype has a count of ten or more. V usage is TRBV2 and J usage is TRBJ2-7, with D maybe TRBD1 (6 bases). Germline V gene data show CDR1 as SNHLY and CDR2 as FYNNEI. This CDR3 region has 13 residues. V lost 5 bases to trimming and J lost 7 bases, with 15 bases between them. CDR3 coding DNA: TGTGCCAGCAGTTACCGGACAGCCCCAGAGCAGTACTTC. Protein sequence: CASSYRTAPEQYF.

This clonotype was recorded a few times. The chain links TRBV18 to TRBJ1-1; D not resolved. Trimming removed 3 bases from V and 1 base from J, with 9 bases in between. This CDR3 is built from 14 residues. Germline loops: CDR1 KGHSH, CDR2 LQKENI. CDR3 region: CASSPRATNTEAFF. CDR3 bases: TGTGCCAGCTCACCGCGCGCTACGAACACTGAAGCTTTCTTT. Using reference TRBV18 and TRBJ1-1 for the parts outside the CDR3, the full variable domain is NAGVMQNPRHLVRRRGQEARLRCSPMKGHSHVYWYRQLPEEGLKFMVYLQKENIIDESGMPKERFSAEFPKEGPSILRIQQVVRGDSAAYFCASSPRATNTEAFFGQGTRLTVV.

At least ten counts were recorded for this clonotype. This chain links TRBV7-9 with TRBJ1-1, with D possibly TRBD1 on 5 matching bases. Germline CDR1 and CDR2: SEHNR and FQNEAQ (reference sequence). The CDR3 runs to 15 residues. Trimming shortened V by 3 bases and J by 4 bases, and 15 bases separated the two germline ends. CDR3 region: CASSFWAGKVTEAFF. CDR3 sequence (DNA): TGTGCCAGCAGCTTTTGGGCAGGGAAGGTCACTGAAGCTTTCTTT.

This clonotype was observed a handful of times. The chain links TRBV6-1 to TRBJ2-3, with a weak D call TRBD1 (6 bases). V lost 5 bases, J lost 2 bases, and 11 bases lay in between. Looked up from germline, CDR1 is MNHNS and CDR2 is SASEGT. The CDR3 has 14 amino acids. CDR3 DNA: TGTGCCAGCAGTCCCGGACAGTCCACAGATACGCAGTATTTT. Translating gives CASSPGQSTDTQYF.

At least ten counts were recorded for this clonotype. V usage is TRBV28 and J usage is TRBJ2-1; 12 bases are a match to TRBD2. CDR1 and CDR2 (germline): MDHEN, SYDVKM. The V gene end was trimmed by 2 bases and the J gene end by 4 bases; junction bases not matched to a gene: 0. This CDR3 comprises 15 residues. The CDR3 DNA is TGTGCCAGCAGTTTAGGACTAGCGGGGTACAATGAGCAGTTCTTC. This encodes CASSLGLAGYNEQFF.

This clonotype has a count of ten or more. The rearrangement links TRBV20-1 to TRBJ1-4, with 7 bases aligning to TRBD1. The V and J ends lost 3 bases and 8 bases, in that order; junction bases with no gene match: 9. CDR1 is DFQATT and CDR2 is SNEGSKA in the germline V gene (reference sequence). The CDR3 has 14 amino acids. The CDR3 coding sequence is TGCAGTGCTAGCCGCCGGGACAGCGGCGAAAAACTGTTTTTT. Translated, it gives CSASRRDSGEKLFF.

CDR3 residues: CASSPRAGANEQFF. The CDR3 region has the DNA TGTGCCAGCAGTCCGCGGGCGGGAGCAAATGAGCAGTTCTTC. The V and J genes are TRBV2 and TRBJ2-1; 7 nucleotides line up with TRBD2. Germline CDR1 SNHLY, CDR2 FYNNEI. The ends lost 5 bases at V and 7 bases at J; junction bases unmatched: 8. The CDR3 is made up of 14 amino acids.

This clonotype was detected only a few times. The CDR3: CASSGARGFGSNQPQHF. In DNA form, the CDR3 reads TGTGCCAGCTCCGGGGCCAGGGGATTTGGGAGCAATCAGCCCCAGCATTTT. The chain joins TRBV2 to TRBJ1-5; a possible D gene is TRBD1 (6 bases). This CDR3 has 17 residues. Trimming removed 8 bases at V and 1 base at J, with 21 bases between. Germline values: CDR1 SNHLY, CDR2 FYNNEI.

The chain uses TRBV20-1 and TRBJ2-2; possibly TRBD1 for D (5 bases). The ends were cut back, 2 bases at V and 6 bases at J, with 10 bases in the middle. There are 13 residues in the CDR3. The germline V gene encodes CDR1 DFQATT and CDR2 SNEGSKA (reference sequence). CDR3 in DNA: TGCAGTGCTAGACAGGGCTTTCCCGGGGAGCTGTTTTTT. This gives the protein CSARQGFPGELFF.

With regard to this clonotype: This sequence is one base from a far larger clone and is likely a read error. This is likely a read error, given that the CDR3 carries no conserved phenylalanine or tryptophan at its end. The V and J genes are TRBV10-3 and TRBJ2-5, with a weak D call TRBD1 (6 bases). This CDR3 comprises 15 residues. Germline CDR1 reads ENHRY; CDR2 reads SYGVKD. The CDR3 coding sequence is TGTGCCAGCAGTACTGATCCGGGACAACAAGAGACCCAGTACCTC. Its protein is CASSTDPGQQETQYL.

This clonotype showed up just a few times. The CDR3 nucleotides are TGCGCCAGCAGCCAAGCCGGAGCGGCCCAAGAGACCCAGTACTTC. Translation: CASSQAGAAQETQYF. This chain connects TRBV4-1 to TRBJ2-5; tentative D call: TRBD2 (5 bases). V gave up 1 base and J gave up 1 base, with 10 bases separating them. The CDR3 has 15 residues. Germline loops: CDR1 MGHRA, CDR2 YSYEKL.

This chain joins TRBV3-1 and TRBJ1-2; the D gene is possibly TRBD1 (5 bases). V lost 3 bases and J lost 4, with 12 bases in between. The germline CDR1 and CDR2 sequences are LGHDT and YNNKEL (reference sequence). The CDR3 runs to 14 residues. CDR3: CASSHGGALYGYTF. CDR3 bases: TGTGCCAGCAGCCACGGCGGGGCTCTCTATGGCTACACCTTC.

This clonotype was found many times. This chain uses TRBV27 with TRBJ2-7; a weak D match, TRBD2 (5 bases). Germline V gives CDR1 MNHEY, CDR2 SMNVEV (reference sequence). CDR3 length: 15 residues. V gave up 5 bases and J gave up 3 bases, with 17 bases separating them. The CDR3 loop is CASSPRGAADYEQYF. CDR3 DNA sequence: TGTGCCAGCAGTCCACGCGGAGCGGCAGACTACGAGCAGTACTTC.

This chain links TRBV7-9 with TRBJ2-1; no definite D call. Germline-derived CDR1 and CDR2 are SEHNR and FQNEAQ (reference sequence). V was trimmed by 5 bases and J by 9 bases, leaving 20 bases between them. The CDR3 length is 15 residues. CDR3 amino acids: CASSPPMTFRGEQFF. The CDR3 DNA reads TGTGCCAGCAGCCCACCTATGACATTTAGAGGTGAGCAGTTCTTC.

This clonotype was seen ten or more times. CDR3 region: CASSLFGFNQPQHF. CDR3 DNA: TGTGCCAGCAGTTTGTTCGGGTTCAATCAGCCCCAGCATTTT. The chain joins TRBV28 to TRBJ1-5; no clear D gene. This CDR3 region has 14 residues. Trimming took 3 bases from V and 3 from J, leaving 9 bases between them. Germline V gives CDR1 MDHEN, CDR2 SYDVKM.